This passage covers 14 T cell receptor beta chains from one sample sequenced in a study of OX40 agonist ivuxolimab in advanced cancers. TCRdb keeps only in-frame clones here, not all; method: immunoSEQ multiplex PCR. The table has some 47,000 clones, approximately 80% seen once; the top ten hold roughly 6.8%. Sequences were derived from CD4+ or CD8+ T cells sorted from blood, sampled in a trial of the OX40 agonist ivuxolimab. The receptors derive from an adult with an advanced solid tumor such as melanoma, head and neck, liver or kidney cancer.

The chain employs TRBV20-1 and TRBJ2-1, with D unclear. V shed 6 bases and J shed 11 bases, with 5 bases lying between them. Germline CDR1 DFQATT, CDR2 SNEGSKA (reference sequence). The CDR3 sequence is 8 residues long. CDR3: CSALQQFF. The CDR3 DNA sequence: TGCAGTGCATTACAGCAGTTCTTC.

The J gene is TRBJ1-4, the V gene TRBV13, with TRBD1 identical over 8 bases. Germline values: CDR1 PRHDT, CDR2 FYEKMQ (reference sequence). This CDR3 has 14 residues. V lost 4 bases and J lost 8; bases outside the gene matches: 6. The CDR3 coding sequence is TGTGCCAGCAGCTCCAGGGGGCGCCAGGAAAAACTGTTTTTT. Translated: CASSSRGRQEKLFF.

J is TRBJ1-5 and V is TRBV5-4; the D is unclear. Trimming removed 0 bases from V and 5 bases from J, with 6 bases in between. CDR3 length equals 13 residues. Germline-derived CDR1 and CDR2 are SGHNT and YYREEE (reference sequence). The chain's CDR3 is CASSLDPDQPQHF. In DNA, the CDR3 is TGTGCCAGCAGCTTGGATCCAGATCAGCCCCAGCATTTT. Full variable domain (remainder filled in from reference TRBV5-4 and TRBJ1-5): ETGVTQSPTHLIKTRGQQVTLRCSSQSGHNTVSWYQQALGQGPQFIFQYYREEENGRGNFPPRFSGLQFPNYSSELNVNALELDDSALYLCASSLDPDQPQHFGDGTRLSIL.

The chain joins TRBV5-6 to TRBJ1-6; D gene ambiguous. This CDR3 region has 13 residues. V gave up 0 bases and J gave up 6 bases, with 4 bases separating them. CDR1 and CDR2 from the germline V gene are SGHDT and YYEEEE. The CDR3 reads CASSLDPNSPLHF. The CDR3 coding sequence is TGTGCCAGCAGCTTGGATCCTAATTCACCCCTCCACTTT.

The V and J genes are TRBV5-4 and TRBJ1-4; 8 bases align to TRBD1. This CDR3 is built from 16 residues. CDR1 is SGHNT and CDR2 is YYREEE in the germline V gene (reference sequence). V lost 4 bases to trimming and J lost 0 bases; unmatched junction nucleotides: 5. In DNA form, the CDR3 reads TGTGCCAGCAGCCCAGGACAGGGCGCAACTAATGAAAAACTGTTTTTT. It translates to CASSPGQGATNEKLFF.

The chain employs TRBV5-1 and TRBJ1-1; 7 bases line up with TRBD1. From germline, CDR1 is SGHRS and CDR2 YFSETQ. This CDR3 contains 13 residues. The junction had 2 bases not matched to a gene; V was cut back by 3 bases and J by 3 bases. The CDR3 region is CASSSTGDTEAFF. Here the CDR3 DNA reads TGCGCCAGCAGCTCTACAGGGGACACTGAAGCTTTCTTT.

This clone was observed once. V usage is TRBV7-2 and J usage is TRBJ2-1, with TRBD2 matching 9 bases. The V gene's germline CDR1 is SGHTA and CDR2 FQGNSA. The trim removed 0 bases at V and 2 bases at J, leaving 5 bases unmatched. The CDR3 consists of 17 residues. DNA of the CDR3: TGTGCCAGCAGCTTAGCTTTGCGGGAGGGCCCCTACAATGAGCAGTTCTTC. Translated: CASSLALREGPYNEQFF.

The J gene is TRBJ2-3, the V gene TRBV7-9; 7 bases agree with TRBD2. This CDR3 has 17 amino acids. After removal of 1 base from V and 0 bases from J, the junction contained 7 bases not matched to a gene. Germline CDR1 SEHNR, CDR2 FQNEAQ (reference sequence). The CDR3 bases are TGTGCCAGCAGCTTAGGCCTAGCGGTCTTAAGCACAGATACGCAGTATTTT. It codes for CASSLGLAVLSTDTQYF.

This chain uses TRBV5-6 with TRBJ1-5; 8 nucleotides agree with TRBD1. CDR3 size: 15 residues. Germline CDR1 reads SGHDT; CDR2 reads YYEEEE. With 1 base clipped from V and 5 bases from J, the junction kept 5 bases outside the gene matches. CDR3 DNA: TGTGCCAGCAGCTTGTTGGACAGGGCAGATCAGCCCCAGCATTTT. Its protein is CASSLLDRADQPQHF.

The chain has TRBV28 and TRBJ1-1, with D maybe TRBD1 (5 bases). From germline, CDR1 is MDHEN and CDR2 SYDVKM. The CDR3 consists of 12 residues. V lost 8 bases, J lost 5 bases, and 12 bases lay in between. The DNA for the CDR3 is TGTGCCAGCGATGAGGGGAGGACTGAAGCTTTCTTT. It specifies CASDEGRTEAFF.

As concerns this clone: The CDR3 carries no conserved terminal phenylalanine or tryptophan, so it likely arises from a read error. No DNA is shown, since the ends of the CDR3 on it are uncertain; the CDR3 is the one TCRdb lists. The rearrangement links TRBV6-1 to TRBJ2-7. From germline, CDR1 is MNHNS and CDR2 SASEGT. The CDR3 length equals 12 residues, ends included. CDR3 in amino acids: CASSLDGAEPLA.

V is TRBV9 and J is TRBJ2-1, with 8 bases that match TRBD1. CDR1 and CDR2 from the germline V gene are SGDLS and YYNGEE. The CDR3 loop spans 15 amino acids. V dropped 2 bases and J dropped 6; count of bases not matched to a gene: 7. In nucleotides, the CDR3 is TGTGCCAGCAGCGTCGAAGACAGGGGAAGCAATGAGCAGTTCTTC. Encoded protein: CASSVEDRGSNEQFF.

This clone was detected only a few times. CDR3 in amino acids: CASSLSGANVLTF. The CDR3 DNA is TGTGCCAGCAGTTTATCTGGGGCCAACGTCCTGACTTTC. V usage is TRBV27 and J usage is TRBJ2-6; D unresolved. The germline V gene encodes CDR1 MNHEY and CDR2 SMNVEV (reference sequence). Trimming removed 0 bases at V and 3 bases at J, with 0 bases between. This CDR3 spans 13 amino acids.

The chain combines TRBV11-2 with TRBJ1-2; 7 bases are a match to TRBD1. There are 14 residues in the CDR3. Per the germline V gene, CDR1 is SGHAT and CDR2 is FQNNGV. Germline trimming cut 1 base from V and 9 bases from J; bases unmatched to any gene: 8. CDR3 coding DNA: TGTGCCAGCAGCTTAGCCTTGACAGGGTCAAGCTACACCTTC. Translation gives CASSLALTGSSYTF.